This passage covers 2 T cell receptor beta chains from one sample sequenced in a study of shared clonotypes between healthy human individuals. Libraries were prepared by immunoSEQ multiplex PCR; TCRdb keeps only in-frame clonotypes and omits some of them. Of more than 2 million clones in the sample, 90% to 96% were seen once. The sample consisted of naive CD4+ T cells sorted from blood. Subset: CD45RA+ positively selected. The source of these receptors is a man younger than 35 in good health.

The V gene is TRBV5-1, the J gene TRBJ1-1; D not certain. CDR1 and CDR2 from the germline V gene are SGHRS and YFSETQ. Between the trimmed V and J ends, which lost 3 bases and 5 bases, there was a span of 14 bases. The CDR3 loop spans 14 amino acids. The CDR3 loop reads CASSSDPLGTEAFF. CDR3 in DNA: TGCGCCAGCAGCTCCGATCCCCTGGGGACTGAAGCTTTCTTT.

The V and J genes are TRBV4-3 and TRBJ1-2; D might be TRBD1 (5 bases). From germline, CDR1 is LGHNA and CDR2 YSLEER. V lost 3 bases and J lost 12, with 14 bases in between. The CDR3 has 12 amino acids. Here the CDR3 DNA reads TGCGCCAGCAGCCATCAGGGCGGGGTGCACACCTTC. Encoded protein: CASSHQGGVHTF.